This TCR beta chain was obtained from a study of T-cell reconstitution after alpha-beta-depleted transplantation in children. This clonotype turned up a few times. The CDR3 runs 14 residues. Germline CDR1 is MNHNS and CDR2 is SASEGT. V was clipped by 7 bases and J by 1 base, with 11 bases between them. Preparing the TCRbeta library involved the use of unique molecular identifiers. In TCRdb, the PCR reads were re-called with MiXCR into one record per CDR3 protein. Among about 610,000 distinct CDR3 sequences listed, 8% to 11% were seen once. Sequencing was performed on PBMCs from the stem cell graft donor, taken from the stem cell graft. The receptor comes from a human donor who donated a stem cell graft to a child with acute myeloid leukemia. The chain joins TRBV6-1 to TRBJ1-3; D is unclear. The DNA for the CDR3 is TGTGCCAGCACCCAGGACGTGTCTGGAAACACCATATATTTT. It is translated as CASTQDVSGNTIYF.